Below are 13 T cell receptor beta chains sequenced from a single sample in a study of control samples from healthy donors and cancer patients. This table comes from immunoSEQ multiplex PCR, and its TCRdb copy is limited to in-frame clones, with some not included. The table has around 160,000 clones, 93% seen once. Sequenced sample: blood. These receptors were obtained from a man between 18 and 29 years old in good health.

This chain uses TRBV15 with TRBJ1-5, with TRBD1 as a possible D gene (5 bases). Between the trimmed V and J ends, which lost 0 bases and 9 bases, there was a span of 15 bases. Germline V gene lookup returns CDR1 LNHNV and CDR2 YYDKDF (reference sequence). The CDR3 is 15 amino acids. The CDR3 loop is CATSRDGGGARPQHF. CDR3 bases: TGTGCCACCAGCAGAGATGGGGGGGGAGCCCGGCCCCAGCATTTT.

The CDR3 region is CASSQGSTGELFF. Here the CDR3 DNA reads TGTGCCAGCAGCCAGGGGTCCACCGGGGAGCTGTTTTTT. This chain connects TRBV28 to TRBJ2-2, with D possibly matching TRBD1 (6 bases). This CDR3 is 13 amino acids long. V was shortened by 6 bases and J by 4 bases, with 9 bases between the two germline ends. The V gene's germline CDR1 is MDHEN and CDR2 SYDVKM.

V and J are TRBV6-5 and TRBJ1-2; a possible D gene is TRBD1 (5 bases). The V gene lost 6 bases and the J gene lost 2 bases, with 13 bases spanning the gap. The CDR3 loop spans 14 amino acids. CDR1 is MNHEY, CDR2 SVGAGI, per germline. CDR3 DNA sequence: TGTGCCAGCAGCCCCAGGGATATGAACTATGGCTACACCTTC. Its protein product is CASSPRDMNYGYTF.

This chain joins TRBV5-5 and TRBJ1-2; D unclear. Germline CDR1 and CDR2: SGHKS and YYEKEE (reference sequence). V was trimmed by 0 bases and J by 2 bases, leaving 8 bases between them. CDR3 length: 14 residues. CDR3 amino acids: CASSLETANYGYTF. The DNA of the CDR3 is TGTGCCAGCAGCTTGGAGACCGCAAACTATGGCTACACCTTC.

This chain links TRBV7-9 with TRBJ1-1; D possibly corresponds to TRBD1 (5 bases). The CDR3 has 13 residues. The V gene lost 5 bases and the J gene lost 5 bases, with 12 bases spanning the gap. CDR1 and CDR2 (germline): SEHNR, FQNEAQ (reference sequence). CDR3 protein: CASSELRGTEAFF. The CDR3 DNA follows: TGTGCCAGCAGCGAATTACGGGGGACTGAAGCTTTCTTT.

The chain has TRBV9 and TRBJ2-1; tentatively, D is TRBD2 (6 bases). Trimming cost V 4 bases and J 10 bases, with 12 bases left between them. The CDR3 is 12 amino acids. CDR1 and CDR2 from the germline V gene are SGDLS and YYNGEE. CDR3 bases: TGTGCCAGCAGCACCCTCGCGGGAGAGCAGTTCTTC. It encodes CASSTLAGEQFF.

The gene calls are TRBV19 and TRBJ1-2; D possibly corresponds to TRBD1 (5 bases). Trimming stripped 6 bases from V and 5 bases from J, with 19 bases between. This CDR3 has 15 residues. The germline V gene encodes CDR1 LNHDA and CDR2 SQIVND (reference sequence). The CDR3 sequence: CASSISGTGVYGYTF. The DNA of the CDR3 is TGTGCCAGTAGCATATCCGGGACGGGCGTTTATGGCTACACCTTC.

This chain connects TRBV5-4 to TRBJ2-5, with a tentative D call TRBD1 (6 bases). V dropped 4 bases and J dropped 4 bases, with 14 bases sitting between them. Germline V gene data show CDR1 as SGHNT and CDR2 as YYREEE (reference sequence). The CDR3 has 14 amino acids. CDR3 residues: CASSPARGIETQYF. CDR3 bases: TGTGCCAGCAGCCCTGCGAGGGGGATAGAGACCCAGTACTTC.

V gene TRBV27 combines with J gene TRBJ1-1; D remains ambiguous. The CDR3 has 16 amino acids. The V end lost 8 bases, the J end lost 0 bases, and 19 bases lay between the germline ends. The germline V gene has CDR1 MNHEY and CDR2 SMNVEV (reference sequence). The CDR3, as DNA: TGTGCCAGCGGGGAGTCGGGGAGGATCATGAACACTGAAGCTTTCTTT. It codes for CASGESGRIMNTEAFF.

The chain is built from TRBV5-4 and TRBJ1-1; 7 bases fit TRBD1. The junction had 4 bases not matched to a gene; V was cut back by 4 bases and J by 4 bases. The germline CDR1 and CDR2 sequences are SGHNT and YYREEE (reference sequence). This CDR3 comprises 13 residues. CDR3 bases: TGTGCCAGCAGCCCGGACAGGCCCACTGAAGCTTTCTTT. It codes for CASSPDRPTEAFF.

The V call is TRBV27, the J call TRBJ1-1; D possibly corresponds to TRBD1 (5 bases). This CDR3 has 11 residues. Germline assignment: CDR1 MNHEY and CDR2 SMNVEV (reference sequence). V was shortened by 8 bases and J by 11 bases, with 15 bases between the two germline ends. CDR3 loop: CASGWGSQAFF. The CDR3 nucleotides read TGTGCCAGCGGTTGGGGGAGTCAGGCTTTCTTT.

The chain carries TRBV10-3 and TRBJ2-7; D remains ambiguous. Germline assignment: CDR1 ENHRY and CDR2 SYGVKD. V dropped 7 bases and J dropped 1 base, with 11 bases sitting between them. The CDR3 extends over 13 amino acids. For the CDR3, the DNA is TGTGCCATCAACGAAGGCGGATCCTACGAGCAGTACTTC. It codes for CAINEGGSYEQYF.

V and J are TRBV5-1 and TRBJ1-1, with a weak D call TRBD1 (6 bases). Germline V gene data show CDR1 as SGHRS and CDR2 as YFSETQ. The CDR3 totals 14 residues. V was shortened by 2 bases and J by 7 bases, with 15 bases between the two germline ends. The CDR3 DNA follows: TGCGCCAGCAGCTTTACTACAGGGAGGCATGAAGCTTTCTTT. It is translated as CASSFTTGRHEAFF.